The 2 T cell receptor beta chains presented below share a single source sample, sequenced in a study of OX40 agonist ivuxolimab in advanced cancers. Only in-frame clones appear in the TCRdb table, and some are missing; sequencing was by immunoSEQ multiplex PCR. This table has some 90,000 clones, around 90% appearing once. The sample was CD4+ or CD8+ T cells sorted from blood, taken in a trial of the OX40 agonist ivuxolimab. The receptor source for this set is an adult with an advanced solid tumor such as melanoma, head and neck, liver or kidney cancer.

This clone was detected only once. This chain uses TRBV6-6 with TRBJ2-7, with TRBD1 matching 7 bases. After removal of 8 bases from V and 0 bases from J, the junction contained 7 bases not matched to a gene. The V gene's germline CDR1 is MNHNY and CDR2 SVGAGI (reference sequence). The CDR3 extends over 14 amino acids. The DNA for the CDR3 is TGTGCCAGCCTGGACAGGAGTTACTCCTACGAGCAGTACTTC. Translation: CASLDRSYSYEQYF.

This chain joins TRBV7-2 and TRBJ1-3; tentative D call: TRBD1 (6 bases). Germline V gives CDR1 SGHTA, CDR2 FQGNSA. V was shortened by 4 bases and J by 4 bases, with 8 bases between the two germline ends. The CDR3 has 13 amino acids. CDR3 loop: CASSSGQGNTIYF. The DNA for the CDR3 is TGTGCCAGCAGCTCAGGACAGGGAAACACCATATATTTT.